The T cell receptor beta chain described here comes from a study of control samples from healthy donors and cancer patients. V gave up 5 bases and J gave up 3 bases, with 11 bases separating them. Germline lookup yields CDR1 SGHTA and CDR2 FQGNSA. The CDR3 is 13 residues long. Libraries were prepared by immunoSEQ multiplex PCR; TCRdb keeps only in-frame clonotypes and omits some of them. In the table there are 90,000 to 100,000 clones, about four fifths of which are singletons. The source of this sequence is a woman in her 30s in good health. Material for sequencing was blood. This chain connects TRBV7-2 to TRBJ2-7; D is uncertain. The CDR3 loop is CASSRTTLYEQYF. Here the CDR3 DNA reads TGTGCCAGCAGCCGAACGACACTCTACGAGCAGTACTTC.